This T cell receptor (beta chain) was sequenced for a study of regulatory T cells in long-lasting Graves disease. Notes on the study in general: A greater number of public clonotypes (2,741) was shared by persistent patients than by new patients (around 970).

CDR3 length: 15 amino acids. Germline assignment: CDR1 DFQATT and CDR2 SNEGSKA (reference sequence). V gave up 2 bases and J gave up 1 base, with 15 bases separating them. The time point denotes: newly diagnosed GD, antithyroid drugs for less than 3 months. There was RNA extracted from PBMCs, and the TCR library was made from it. Investigators prepared the TCR beta libraries by applying iRepertoire HTBI primers and Arm-PCR of CDR3 regions. In TCRdb, the multiplex PCR reads were re-called with MiXCR into one record per CDR3 protein. The table includes roughly 260,000 distinct CDR3 sequences, roughly 18% detected once. This clonotype came up many times. Its antigen remains unknown. The same sample was also used in a study of T cells in Graves' hyperthyroidism and ophthalmopathy. This second study notes: The HTBI set primed first-round TCR CDR3 RT-PCR.

The material sequenced was peripheral blood mononuclear cells (PBMCs), taken at new diagnosis, from a patient treated with antithyroid drugs. The clonotype originates from a woman aged 25 to 45 with Graves disease. The gene calls are TRBV20-1 and TRBJ2-7; D is perhaps TRBD1 (5 bases). The CDR3 here is CSARRGRTRSYEQYF. DNA for the CDR3: TGCAGTGCTAGAAGGGGCAGGACGAGGTCCTACGAGCAGTACTTC.